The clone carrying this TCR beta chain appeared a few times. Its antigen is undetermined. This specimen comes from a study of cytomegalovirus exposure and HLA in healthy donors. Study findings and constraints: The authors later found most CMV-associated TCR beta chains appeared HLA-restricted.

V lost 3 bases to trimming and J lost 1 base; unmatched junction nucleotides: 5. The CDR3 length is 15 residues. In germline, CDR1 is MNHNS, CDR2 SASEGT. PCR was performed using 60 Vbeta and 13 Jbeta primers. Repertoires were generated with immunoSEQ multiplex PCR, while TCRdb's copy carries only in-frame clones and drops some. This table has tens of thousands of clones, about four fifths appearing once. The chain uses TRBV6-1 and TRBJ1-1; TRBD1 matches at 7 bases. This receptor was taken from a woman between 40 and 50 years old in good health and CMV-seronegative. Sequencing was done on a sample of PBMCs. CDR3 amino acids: CASSDPGGRNTEAFF. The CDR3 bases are TGTGCCAGCAGTGACCCAGGGGGTCGGAACACTGAAGCTTTCTTT.